One and the same sample provided the 32 T cell receptor beta chains below, sequenced in a study of blood T cell repertoires in COVID-19. This table comes from immunoSEQ multiplex PCR, and its TCRdb copy is limited to in-frame clones, with some not included. The sample yields more than 130,000 clones, roughly 80% seen once. Sequencing was done on a sample of peripheral blood. All receptors derive from a woman older than 75 in a cohort sampled during active or convalescent COVID-19.

This sequence joins TRBV29-1 and TRBJ2-3, with 14 positions matching TRBD2. V lost 7 bases and J lost 5; bases outside the gene matches: 5. Germline loops: CDR1 SQVTM, CDR2 ANQGSEA. The CDR3 is 14 residues long. Here the CDR3 DNA reads TGCAGCGCAACCGGGACTAGCGGGGGAGATACGCAGTATTTT. This sequence encodes CSATGTSGGDTQYF.

V usage is TRBV28 and J usage is TRBJ1-5, with no clear D. Trimming cost V 7 bases and J 10 bases, with 20 bases left between them. The CDR3 spans 14 residues. In germline, CDR1 is MDHEN, CDR2 SYDVKM. The CDR3 reads CASTPSLLPGPQHF. CDR3 nucleotides: TGTGCCAGCACCCCATCGCTCCTCCCCGGTCCCCAGCATTTT. The variable domain in full, with the rest retrieved from reference TRBV28 and TRBJ1-5, is DVKVTQSSRYLVKRTGEKVFLECVQDMDHENMFWYRQDPGLGLRLIYFSYDVKMKEKGDIPEGYSVSREKKERFSLILESASTNQTSMYLCASTPSLLPGPQHFGDGTRLSIL.

This clone occurred a few times. The chain joins TRBV5-1 to TRBJ1-6; 7 bases align to TRBD1. The CDR3 contains 15 residues. Germline V gives CDR1 SGHRS, CDR2 YFSETQ. V lost 2 bases and J lost 7; bases outside the gene matches: 6. CDR3 residues: CASSFRQGVNSPLHF. CDR3 nucleotides: TGCGCCAGCAGCTTTCGACAGGGAGTGAATTCACCCCTCCACTTT. The variable domain in full, completed from reference TRBV5-1 and TRBJ1-6, reads KAGVTQTPRYLIKTRGQQVTLSCSPISGHRSVSWYQQTPGQGLQFLFEYFSETQRNKGNFPGRFSGRQFSNSRSEMNVSTLELGDSALYLCASSFRQGVNSPLHFGNGTRLTVT.

This clone was observed a few times. This chain joins TRBV29-1 and TRBJ1-4; D remains unclear. Trimming removed 4 bases from V and 8 bases from J, with 14 bases in between. This CDR3 is built from 13 residues. Germline values: CDR1 SQVTM, CDR2 ANQGSEA. The CDR3 spells CSVVELPGEKLFF. The CDR3 DNA is TGCAGCGTTGTTGAGCTACCGGGGGAAAAACTGTTTTTT.

The chain employs TRBV4-2 and TRBJ2-3; 15 bases align to TRBD2. The trim removed 4 bases at V and 5 bases at J, leaving 4 bases unmatched. The CDR3 has 16 amino acids. CDR1 LGHNA and CDR2 YNFKEQ come from the germline V gene. The DNA for the CDR3 is TGTGCCAGCAGCCCGGGACTAGCGGGGGGCGGAGATACGCAGTATTTT. This encodes CASSPGLAGGGDTQYF.

The chain uses TRBV5-1 and TRBJ1-4, with 8 bases identical to TRBD1. Germline assignment: CDR1 SGHRS and CDR2 YFSETQ. V dropped 4 bases and J dropped 8; count of bases not matched to a gene: 10. This CDR3 is built from 15 residues. The CDR3 DNA reads as TGCGCCAGCAGCGCGAGACAGGGGAGTGGGGAAAAACTGTTTTTT. The encoded protein is CASSARQGSGEKLFF.

The chain links TRBV7-3 to TRBJ2-4, with 8 nucleotides matching TRBD1. Germline V gene sequence: CDR1 SGHTA, CDR2 FQGTGA. The CDR3 extends over 16 amino acids. Unmatched junction bases numbered 14, after V lost 5 bases and J lost 8 bases. Here the CDR3 reads CASSPRSGQGEDIQYF. Written as DNA, the CDR3 is TGTGCCAGCAGCCCGCGTTCCGGACAGGGAGAGGACATTCAGTACTTC.

The chain has TRBV23-1 and TRBJ1-1; 7 bases align to TRBD1. TRBV23-1 counts as an open reading frame of uncertain function. V lost 0 bases, J lost 5 bases, and 15 bases stayed unmatched. This CDR3 comprises 18 residues. The CDR3 DNA follows: TGCGCCAGCAGTCAATCGGAACAAGCAGGGGGAGGAGAAACTGAAGCTTTCTTT. Its translation: CASSQSEQAGGGETEAFF.

The count of this clone is one. The V gene is TRBV30, the J gene TRBJ2-5; perhaps TRBD2 as D (6 bases). Germline CDR1 GTSNPN, CDR2 SVGIG (reference sequence). The CDR3 sequence is 11 residues long. Trimming stripped 1 base from V and 8 bases from J, with 8 bases between. In DNA, the CDR3 is TGTGCCTGGAGTGGGCGGGGTACCCAGTACTTC. Translating gives CAWSGRGTQYF.

The CDR3, as DNA: TGTGCCAGCAGCGGGCGTAAAACAGGGAACTATGGCTACACCTTC. The encoded protein is CASSGRKTGNYGYTF. The V call is TRBV5-4, the J call TRBJ1-2; TRBD1 is a possible D gene (6 bases). Germline lookup yields CDR1 SGHNT and CDR2 YYREEE (reference sequence). The CDR3 spans 15 residues. The germline V and J ends were trimmed by 4 bases and 2 bases, with 15 bases remaining between them.

The chain uses TRBV29-1 and TRBJ2-3; 7 bases fit TRBD1. The CDR3 length is 13 residues. Germline trimming cut 7 bases from V and 5 bases from J; bases unmatched to any gene: 9. Germline V gene sequence: CDR1 SQVTM, CDR2 ANQGSEA. CDR3 region: CSADDRELDTQYF. Here the CDR3 DNA reads TGCAGCGCGGATGACAGGGAGTTAGATACGCAGTATTTT.

The rearrangement joins TRBV5-1 to TRBJ1-1, with TRBD1 matching over 7 bases. V gave up 4 bases and J gave up 3 bases; unmatched junction bases: 9. From germline, CDR1 is SGHRS and CDR2 YFSETQ. This CDR3 comprises 15 residues. The CDR3 coding sequence is TGCGCCAGCAGCGGTTGGGCAGGGGGAGACACTGAAGCTTTCTTT. Amino acid sequence: CASSGWAGGDTEAFF.

The chain combines TRBV12-3 or TRBV12-4 with TRBJ2-2, with D perhaps matching TRBD1 (5 bases). V was cut by 8 bases and J by 7 bases, with 11 bases left in between. The CDR3 runs to 12 residues. CDR3 in amino acids: CASAWGGGELFF. The DNA for the CDR3 is TGTGCCAGCGCTTGGGGCGGCGGGGAGCTGTTTTTT.

V gene TRBV2 combines with J gene TRBJ2-7; TRBD1 is a possible D gene (6 bases). The CDR3 consists of 12 residues. From germline, CDR1 is SNHLY and CDR2 FYNNEI. Trimming stripped 8 bases from V and 2 bases from J, with 10 bases between. CDR3 DNA sequence: TGTGCCAGCGGGGGCAGTACCTACGAGCAGTACTTC. Its translation: CASGGSTYEQYF.

V usage is TRBV2 and J usage is TRBJ2-5, with TRBD2 identical over 7 bases. The CDR3 is made up of 13 amino acids. Germline CDR1 and CDR2: SNHLY and FYNNEI. With 4 bases clipped from V and 4 bases from J, the junction kept 3 bases outside the gene matches. CDR3 sequence: CASSAGLGETQYF. CDR3 sequence (DNA): TGTGCCAGCAGTGCCGGACTAGGAGAGACCCAGTACTTC.

This CDR3 reads CASSQLPGQGTDTQYF. DNA of the CDR3: TGCGCCAGCAGCCAATTGCCGGGACAGGGCACAGATACGCAGTATTTT. This chain joins TRBV4-3 and TRBJ2-3, with 8 bases lining up with TRBD1. V gave up 2 bases and J gave up 1 base; unmatched junction bases: 5. In germline, CDR1 is LGHNA, CDR2 YSLEER. The CDR3 contains 16 residues.

The chain combines TRBV6-5 with TRBJ1-2, with 7 positions matching TRBD1. In germline, CDR1 is MNHEY, CDR2 SVGAGI. The CDR3 totals 16 residues. V was pared by 4 bases and J by 8 bases, with 16 bases of the junction left unmatched. The CDR3 DNA reads TGTGCCAGCAGTTCCACATCCCTCGACAGGGCGCGGGGCTACACCTTC. Encoded protein: CASSSTSLDRARGYTF.

V gene TRBV11-3 combines with J gene TRBJ2-7; possibly TRBD1 for D (7 bases). The CDR3 is 13 residues long. CDR1 is SGHNT and CDR2 is YENEEA in the germline V gene. V was cut by 2 bases and J by 3 bases, with 8 bases left in between. CDR3: CASSLQGGYEQYF. For the CDR3, the DNA is TGTGCCAGCAGCTTACAGGGGGGCTACGAGCAGTACTTC.

The J gene is TRBJ2-2, the V gene TRBV7-3, with no clear D. Germline assignment: CDR1 SGHTA and CDR2 FQGTGA. Trimming took 2 bases from V and 0 from J, leaving 10 bases between them. This CDR3 has 16 residues. In DNA, the CDR3 is TGTGCCAGCAGCTTATTCTACAGTTCGAACACCGGGGAGCTGTTTTTT. This sequence encodes CASSLFYSSNTGELFF.

This clone came up a few times. The genes are TRBV4-1 and TRBJ2-3; 10 bases match TRBD2. Germline V lookup: CDR1 MGHRA, CDR2 YSYEKL. The CDR3 is 14 residues long. J was trimmed by 5 bases and V by 6 bases; bases with no gene match: 5. CDR3 residues: CASRTLAGVDTQYF. In DNA, the CDR3 is TGCGCCAGCAGAACCCTAGCGGGGGTAGATACGCAGTATTTT.

The chain uses TRBV11-2 and TRBJ2-3; 8 positions agree with TRBD2. Germline trimming cut 5 bases from V and 0 bases from J; bases unmatched to any gene: 10. Germline lookup yields CDR1 SGHAT and CDR2 FQNNGV. CDR3 length: 17 amino acids. Here the CDR3 reads CASSTEGLAVSTDTQYF. In DNA form, the CDR3 reads TGTGCCAGCAGCACAGAAGGACTAGCCGTTAGCACAGATACGCAGTATTTT.

The chain joins TRBV14 to TRBJ1-2, with 11 bases matching TRBD1. Germline V gene lookup returns CDR1 SGHDN and CDR2 FVKESK. This CDR3 has 15 residues. J was trimmed by 5 bases and V by 2 bases; bases with no gene match: 4. The CDR3 is CASSQRTGGLYGYTF. The CDR3 region has the DNA TGTGCCAGCAGCCAACGGACAGGGGGCTTATATGGCTACACCTTC.

The rearrangement joins TRBV19 to TRBJ1-2; 7 positions match TRBD1. Germline CDR1 and CDR2: LNHDA and SQIVND (reference sequence). The CDR3 sequence is 14 residues long. J lost 6 bases, V lost 6 bases, and 10 bases had no gene match. DNA for the CDR3: TGTGCCAGTAGCACCGACAGGGCCAGGCATGGCTACACCTTC. Amino acid sequence: CASSTDRARHGYTF.

V usage is TRBV3-1 (or the pseudogene TRBV3-2) and J usage is TRBJ2-7, with 7 nucleotides matching TRBD2. With 4 bases clipped from V and 3 bases from J, the junction kept 9 bases outside the gene matches. This CDR3 region has 15 residues. Germline assignment: CDR1 LGHDT and CDR2 YNNKEL (reference sequence). The CDR3 sequence: CASSPLPGLYYEQYV. Written as DNA, the CDR3 is TGTGCCAGCAGCCCCCTCCCGGGACTATACTACGAGCAGTACGTC.

J is TRBJ1-5 and V is TRBV6-5; TRBD1 agrees at 9 bases. Germline CDR1 reads MNHEY; CDR2 reads SVGAGI. CDR3 length equals 13 residues. Losses at the gene ends were 0 bases for V and 9 bases for J; bases not matched to a gene: 0. As DNA, the CDR3 is TGTGCCAGCAGTTACTCGGACAGGGGGCCCCAGCATTTT. Residues: CASSYSDRGPQHF.

This clone was picked up one time. V and J are TRBV7-2 and TRBJ1-2; TRBD1 matches 10 bases. This CDR3 is built from 15 residues. V trimming: 4 bases; J trimming: 7 bases; junction bases outside the gene matches: 9. Germline-derived CDR1 and CDR2 are SGHTA and FQGNSA. DNA of the CDR3: TGTGCCAGCAGCTCGACCACCGGGACAGGGGTTGGCTACACCTTC. This encodes CASSSTTGTGVGYTF.

The V gene is TRBV6-5, the J gene TRBJ1-1; 7 bases are a match to TRBD1. Germline values: CDR1 MNHEY, CDR2 SVGAGI. V shed 6 bases, J shed 4 bases, and the junction held 2 bases outside the gene matches. CDR3 length equals 12 residues. The DNA of the CDR3 is TGTGCCAGCAGGTCAGGGGGCACTGAAGCTTTCTTT. Translated: CASRSGGTEAFF.

The chain couples TRBV11-3 to TRBJ2-7; D remains unclear. Trimming took 0 bases from V and 3 from J, leaving 12 bases between them. The CDR3 extends over 15 amino acids. Germline loops: CDR1 SGHNT, CDR2 YENEEA. CDR3 in amino acids: CASSLDRILYYEQYV. CDR3 DNA sequence: TGTGCCAGCAGCTTAGATCGAATACTATACTACGAGCAGTACGTC.

The V and J genes are TRBV5-6 and TRBJ1-6; 8 bases align to TRBD1. J gave up 9 bases and V 2 bases, and 4 bases lay outside the gene matches. The CDR3 spans 14 residues. The germline V gene encodes CDR1 SGHDT and CDR2 YYEEEE. CDR3 sequence reads: CASSFWDRTSPLHF. CDR3 bases: TGTGCCAGCAGCTTTTGGGACAGGACTTCACCCCTCCACTTT.

As to this clone: This sample also contains other DNA sequences that code for the same CDR3. The CDR3 sequence is CASRRTGGTDTQYF. DNA for the CDR3: TGTGCCAGCAGGCGGACAGGAGGCACAGATACGCAGTATTTT. V usage is TRBV2 and J usage is TRBJ2-3; 7 bases line up with TRBD1. CDR1 and CDR2 (germline): SNHLY, FYNNEI. This CDR3 has 14 amino acids. V lost 6 bases and J lost 1; bases outside the gene matches: 4.

The gene calls are TRBV4-1 and TRBJ2-2; 7 bases align to TRBD2. V trimming: 1 base; J trimming: 7 bases; junction bases outside the gene matches: 12. The CDR3 covers 17 residues. Germline V gene data show CDR1 as MGHRA and CDR2 as YSYEKL. This chain's CDR3 is CASSQVGMGLADGELFF. CDR3 in DNA: TGCGCCAGCAGCCAAGTTGGTATGGGTCTAGCGGACGGGGAGCTGTTTTTT.

The gene calls are TRBV5-8 and TRBJ1-4; the D gene is possibly TRBD1 (6 bases). From germline, CDR1 is SGHTS and CDR2 YDEGEE. Trimming cost V 3 bases and J 0 bases, with 6 bases left between them. The length of the CDR3 is 14 residues. CDR3 nucleotides: TGTGCCAGCAGCTACAGGGCAACTAATGAAAAACTGTTTTTT. This gives the protein CASSYRATNEKLFF.